Included here is one TCR beta chain sequence, with context. Seattle-derived patients entered the study during active infection and were followed longitudinally. V shed 8 bases, J shed 1 base, and the junction held 6 bases outside the gene matches. The CDR3 is made up of 16 amino acids. Germline V gene data show CDR1 as WSHSY and CDR2 as SAAADI. The source of the sample is a study of blood T cell repertoires in COVID-19. In the study overall: Both acute and convalescent COVID-19 samples were obtained from the United States, Italy and Spain. In each case, the material was cDNA or gDNA derived from T cells, B-cell-depleted T cells, or PBMCs.

Methods used by the authors: By means of reference gene primer amplification, nucleated cell counts were estimated. TCRdb's copy holds only in-frame clones and misses some; the assay was immunoSEQ multiplex PCR. V, J and clone size were drawn from that table, and D and trimming were deduced from the DNA. Here the sample spans some 180,000 clones, roughly 82% being singletons. The V call is TRBV10-2, the J call TRBJ2-2; 11 nucleotides align to TRBD1. The sequenced sample consisted of peripheral blood. This receptor was identified in a woman aged 60-75 years with COVID-19, enrolled during active disease. Here the CDR3 reads CASAGTGGMNTGELFF. Here the CDR3 DNA reads TGCGCCAGCGCGGGGACAGGGGGGATGAACACCGGGGAGCTGTTTTTT.